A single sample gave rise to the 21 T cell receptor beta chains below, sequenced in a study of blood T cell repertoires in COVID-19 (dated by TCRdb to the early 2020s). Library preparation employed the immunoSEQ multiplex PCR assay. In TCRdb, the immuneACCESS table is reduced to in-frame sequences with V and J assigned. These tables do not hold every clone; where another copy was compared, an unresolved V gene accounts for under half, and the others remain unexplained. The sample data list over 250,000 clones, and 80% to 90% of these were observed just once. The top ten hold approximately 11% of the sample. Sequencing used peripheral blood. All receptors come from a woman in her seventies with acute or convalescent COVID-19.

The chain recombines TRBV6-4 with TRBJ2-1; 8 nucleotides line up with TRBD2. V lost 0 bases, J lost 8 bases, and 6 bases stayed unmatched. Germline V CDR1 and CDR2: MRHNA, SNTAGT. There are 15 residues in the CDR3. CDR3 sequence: CASSDSAGGGDEQFF. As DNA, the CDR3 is TGTGCCAGCAGTGACTCTGCGGGGGGTGGCGATGAGCAGTTCTTC.

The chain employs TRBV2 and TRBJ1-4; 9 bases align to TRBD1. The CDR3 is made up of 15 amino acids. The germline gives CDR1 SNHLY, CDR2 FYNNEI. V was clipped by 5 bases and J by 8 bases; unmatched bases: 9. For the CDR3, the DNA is TGTGCCAGCAGTCTCATACAGGGGGCTTGGGAAAAACTGTTTTTT. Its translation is CASSLIQGAWEKLFF.

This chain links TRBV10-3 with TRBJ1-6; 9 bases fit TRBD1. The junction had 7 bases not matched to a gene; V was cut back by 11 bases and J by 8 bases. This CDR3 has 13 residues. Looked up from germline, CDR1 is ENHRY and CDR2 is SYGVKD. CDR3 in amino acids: CASGGQGYSPLHF. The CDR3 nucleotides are TGTGCCTCAGGGGGACAGGGATATTCACCCCTCCACTTT.

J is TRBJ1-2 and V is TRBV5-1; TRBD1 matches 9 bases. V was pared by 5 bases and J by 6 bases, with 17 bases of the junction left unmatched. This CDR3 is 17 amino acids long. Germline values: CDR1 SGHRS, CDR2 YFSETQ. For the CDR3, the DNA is TGCGCCAGCAGTTCCGGGACAGGGCGAGGGGTTCAGGATGGCTACACCTTC. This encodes CASSSGTGRGVQDGYTF.

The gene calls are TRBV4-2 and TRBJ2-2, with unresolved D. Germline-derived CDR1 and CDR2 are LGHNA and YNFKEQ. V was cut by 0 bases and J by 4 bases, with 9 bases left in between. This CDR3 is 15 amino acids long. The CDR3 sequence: CASSQDPPPTGELFF. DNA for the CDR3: TGTGCCAGCAGCCAAGACCCCCCTCCCACCGGGGAGCTGTTTTTT.

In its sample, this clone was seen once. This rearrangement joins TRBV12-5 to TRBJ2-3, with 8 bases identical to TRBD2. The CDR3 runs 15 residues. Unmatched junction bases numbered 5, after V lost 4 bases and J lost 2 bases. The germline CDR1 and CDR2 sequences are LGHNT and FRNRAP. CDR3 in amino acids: CASGYTSGYTDTQYF. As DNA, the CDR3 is TGTGCTAGTGGTTACACTAGCGGTTACACAGATACGCAGTATTTT.

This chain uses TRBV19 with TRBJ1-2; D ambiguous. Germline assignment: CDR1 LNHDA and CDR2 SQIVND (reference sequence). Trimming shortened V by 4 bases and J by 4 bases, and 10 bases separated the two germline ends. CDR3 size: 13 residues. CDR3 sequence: CASSNRGGYGYTF. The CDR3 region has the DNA TGTGCCAGTAGTAACCGGGGAGGCTATGGCTACACCTTC.

CDR3 sequence reads: CASGTQGNTIYF. CDR3 sequence (DNA): TGTGCCAGTGGCACGCAGGGAAACACCATATATTTT. The chain employs TRBV19 and TRBJ1-3, with D unresolved. The CDR3 is 12 residues long. Between the trimmed V and J ends, which lost 8 bases and 4 bases, there was a span of 9 bases. CDR1 is LNHDA, CDR2 SQIVND, per germline (reference sequence).

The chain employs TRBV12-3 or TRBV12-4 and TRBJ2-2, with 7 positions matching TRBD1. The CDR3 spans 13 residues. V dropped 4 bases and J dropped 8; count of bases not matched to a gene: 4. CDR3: CASSSTGLGELFF. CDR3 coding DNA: TGTGCCAGCAGTTCGACAGGGTTGGGGGAGCTGTTTTTT.

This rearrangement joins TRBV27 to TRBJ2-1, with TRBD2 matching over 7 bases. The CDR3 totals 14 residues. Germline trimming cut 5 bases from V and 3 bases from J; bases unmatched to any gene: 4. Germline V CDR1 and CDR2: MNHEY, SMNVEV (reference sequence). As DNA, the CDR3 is TGTGCCAGCAGTGTCGGGGGGAACTACAATGAGCAGTTCTTC. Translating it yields CASSVGGNYNEQFF.

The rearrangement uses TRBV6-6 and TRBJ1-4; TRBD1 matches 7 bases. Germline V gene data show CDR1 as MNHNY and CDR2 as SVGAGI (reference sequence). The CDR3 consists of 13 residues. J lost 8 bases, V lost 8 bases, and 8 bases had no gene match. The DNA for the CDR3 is TGTGCCAGCCAGGGACAGTGGAGCGAAAAACTGTTTTTT. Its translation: CASQGQWSEKLFF.

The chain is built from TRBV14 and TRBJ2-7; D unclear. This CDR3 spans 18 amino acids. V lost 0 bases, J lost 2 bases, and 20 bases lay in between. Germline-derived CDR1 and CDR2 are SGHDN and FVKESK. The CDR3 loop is CASSQDERLSSFTYEQYF. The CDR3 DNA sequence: TGTGCCAGCAGCCAAGATGAACGCTTGAGCTCCTTCACCTACGAGCAGTACTTC.

CDR3 amino acids: CASSLHSGRGDGYTF. CDR3 nucleotides: TGTGCCAGCAGCTTACACTCGGGCAGGGGAGATGGCTACACCTTC. The J gene is TRBJ1-2, the V gene TRBV7-9; the D gene is possibly TRBD1 (6 bases). CDR3 length: 15 residues. V lost 2 bases, J lost 6 bases, and 16 bases lay in between. Germline V gene lookup returns CDR1 SEHNR and CDR2 FQNEAQ (reference sequence).

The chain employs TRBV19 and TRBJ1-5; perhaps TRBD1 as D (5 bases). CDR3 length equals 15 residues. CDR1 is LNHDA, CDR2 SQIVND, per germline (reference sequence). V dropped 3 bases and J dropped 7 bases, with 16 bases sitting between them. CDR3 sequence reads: CASSIILSDTQPQHF. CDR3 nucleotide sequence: TGTGCCAGTAGTATCATACTCTCGGACACCCAGCCCCAGCATTTT.

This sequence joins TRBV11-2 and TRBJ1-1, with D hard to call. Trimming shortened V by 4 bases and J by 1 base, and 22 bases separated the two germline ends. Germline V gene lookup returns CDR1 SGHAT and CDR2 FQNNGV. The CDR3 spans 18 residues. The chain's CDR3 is CASSYTKREANRNTEAFF. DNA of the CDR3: TGTGCCAGCAGCTACACCAAGAGGGAGGCCAATCGGAACACTGAAGCTTTCTTT.

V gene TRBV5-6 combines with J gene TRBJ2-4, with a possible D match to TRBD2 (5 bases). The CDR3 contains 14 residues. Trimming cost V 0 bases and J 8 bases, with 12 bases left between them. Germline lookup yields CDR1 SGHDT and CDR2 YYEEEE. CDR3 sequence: CASSLGTGSDIQYF. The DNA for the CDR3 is TGTGCCAGCAGCTTGGGGACGGGGTCGGACATTCAGTACTTC.

CDR3 in amino acids: CASRTGSSYNSPLHF. As DNA, the CDR3 is TGTGCCAGCAGGACAGGGAGCTCCTATAATTCACCCCTCCACTTT. The chain is built from TRBV6-5 and TRBJ1-6; 7 bases are shared with TRBD1. The V and J ends lost 6 bases and 0 bases, in that order; junction bases with no gene match: 2. The CDR3 spans 15 residues. Germline V gene lookup returns CDR1 MNHEY and CDR2 SVGAGI.

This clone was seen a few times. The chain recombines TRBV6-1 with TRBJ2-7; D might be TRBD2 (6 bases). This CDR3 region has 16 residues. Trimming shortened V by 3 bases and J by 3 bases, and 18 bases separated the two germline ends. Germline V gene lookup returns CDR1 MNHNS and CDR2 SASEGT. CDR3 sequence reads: CASSDVDGRLIYEQYF. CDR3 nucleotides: TGTGCCAGCAGTGATGTCGACGGGAGACTCATCTACGAGCAGTACTTC.

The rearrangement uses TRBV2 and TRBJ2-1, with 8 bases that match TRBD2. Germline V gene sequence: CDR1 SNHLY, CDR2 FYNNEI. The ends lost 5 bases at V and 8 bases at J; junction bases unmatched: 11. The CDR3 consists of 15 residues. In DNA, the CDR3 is TGTGCCAGCAGTCCGACAGGACACGGGAGGGATGAGCAGTTCTTC. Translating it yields CASSPTGHGRDEQFF.

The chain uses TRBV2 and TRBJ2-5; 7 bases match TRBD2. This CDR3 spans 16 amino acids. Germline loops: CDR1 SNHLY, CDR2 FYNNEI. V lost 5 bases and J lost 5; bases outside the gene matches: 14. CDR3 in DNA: TGTGCCAGCAGTAGGGCTAGCGGCCAGTCGGGGGAGACCCAGTACTTC. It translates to CASSRASGQSGETQYF.

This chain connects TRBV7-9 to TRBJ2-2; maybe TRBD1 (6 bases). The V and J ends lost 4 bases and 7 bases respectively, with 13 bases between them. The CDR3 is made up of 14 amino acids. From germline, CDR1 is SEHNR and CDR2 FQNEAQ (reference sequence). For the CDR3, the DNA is TGTGCCAGCAGCTCTACAGGGTCGGGCGGGGAGCTGTTTTTT. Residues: CASSSTGSGGELFF.